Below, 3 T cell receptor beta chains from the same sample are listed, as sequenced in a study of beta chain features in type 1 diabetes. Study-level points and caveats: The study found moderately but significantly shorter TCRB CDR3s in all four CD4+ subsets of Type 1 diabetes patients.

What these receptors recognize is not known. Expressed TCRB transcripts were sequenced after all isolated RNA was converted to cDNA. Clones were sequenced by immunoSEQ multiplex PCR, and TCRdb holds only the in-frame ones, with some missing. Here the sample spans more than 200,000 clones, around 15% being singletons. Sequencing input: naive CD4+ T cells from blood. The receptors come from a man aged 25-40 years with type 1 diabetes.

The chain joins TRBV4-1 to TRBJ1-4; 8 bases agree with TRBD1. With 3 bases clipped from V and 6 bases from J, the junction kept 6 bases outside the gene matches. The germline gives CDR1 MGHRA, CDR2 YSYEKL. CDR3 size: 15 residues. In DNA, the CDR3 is TGCGCCAGCAGCCACCCCGGGACAGGTGATGAAAAACTGTTTTTT. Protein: CASSHPGTGDEKLFF.

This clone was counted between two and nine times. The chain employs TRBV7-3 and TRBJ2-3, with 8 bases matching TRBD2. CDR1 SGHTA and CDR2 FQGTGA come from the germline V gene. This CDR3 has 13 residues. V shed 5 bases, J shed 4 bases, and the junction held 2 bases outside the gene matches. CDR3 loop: CASSTSGADTQYF. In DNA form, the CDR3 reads TGTGCCAGCAGCACTAGCGGAGCAGATACGCAGTATTTT. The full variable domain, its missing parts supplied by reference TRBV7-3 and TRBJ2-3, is GAGVSQTPSNKVTEKGKYVELRCDPISGHTALYWYRQSLGQGPEFLIYFQGTGAADDSGLPNDRFFAVRPEGSVSTLKIQRTERGDSAVYLCASSTSGADTQYFGPGTRLTVL.

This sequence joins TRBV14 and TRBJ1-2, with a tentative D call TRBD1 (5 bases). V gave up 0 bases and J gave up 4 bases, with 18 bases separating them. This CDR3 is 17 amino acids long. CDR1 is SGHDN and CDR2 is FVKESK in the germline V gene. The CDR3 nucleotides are TGTGCCAGCAGCCAAGATATGGTGGGGGACCTCATCTATGGCTACACCTTC. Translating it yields CASSQDMVGDLIYGYTF.